The 13 T cell receptor beta chains below were found in one sample sequenced in a study of shared clonotypes between healthy human individuals. Only in-frame clones appear in the TCRdb table, and some are missing; sequencing was by immunoSEQ multiplex PCR. The data show roughly 550,000 clones, about 95% seen once. It was CD45RO-negative cells, positively selected for CCR7, that made up naive CD8 cells, with terminally differentiated effector memory CD45RA+ cells excluded. The sample comprised naive CD8+ T cells sorted from blood. These receptors were collected from a young woman in good health.

V and J are TRBV2 and TRBJ1-3; no definite D call. V gave up 6 bases and J gave up 0 bases, with 12 bases separating them. Germline V lookup: CDR1 SNHLY, CDR2 FYNNEI. The CDR3 spans 15 residues. The CDR3 loop reads CASRIGINSGNTIYF. The CDR3 DNA sequence: TGTGCCAGCAGGATAGGAATTAACTCTGGAAACACCATATATTTT. Filled out from reference TRBV2 and TRBJ1-3, the complete variable domain reads EPEVTQTPSHQVTQMGQEVILRCVPISNHLYFYWYRQILGQKVEFLVSFYNNEISEKSEIFDDQFSVERPDGSNFTLKIRSTKLEDSAMYFCASRIGINSGNTIYFGEGSWLTVV.

The genes are TRBV19 and TRBJ1-4; 7 nucleotides match TRBD1. This CDR3 comprises 13 residues. The J segment lost 8 bases and the V segment lost 9 bases, leaving 9 bases of the junction unmatched. CDR1 LNHDA and CDR2 SQIVND come from the germline V gene (reference sequence). The CDR3 protein is CASSDRDDEKLFF. CDR3 nucleotides: TGTGCCAGCTCCGACAGGGATGACGAAAAACTGTTTTTT.

The rearrangement joins TRBV5-4 to TRBJ1-5, with D tentatively TRBD1 (6 bases). The CDR3 runs 14 residues. Trimming removed 1 base from V and 6 bases from J, with 11 bases in between. The germline V gene has CDR1 SGHNT and CDR2 YYREEE (reference sequence). The CDR3 loop reads CASSLWGARQPQHF. CDR3 DNA sequence: TGTGCCAGCAGCTTGTGGGGGGCTCGTCAGCCCCAGCATTTT.

This chain connects TRBV4-2 to TRBJ2-1, with 7 bases that match TRBD2. The CDR3 covers 16 residues. The V gene end was trimmed by 0 bases and the J gene end by 5 bases; junction bases not matched to a gene: 7. Looked up from germline, CDR1 is LGHNA and CDR2 is YNFKEQ. The chain's CDR3 is CASSQDLWGGNNEQFF. Here the CDR3 DNA reads TGTGCCAGCAGCCAAGATCTGTGGGGGGGGAACAATGAGCAGTTCTTC.

The V call is TRBV28, the J call TRBJ1-5; D not certain. Per the germline V gene, CDR1 is MDHEN and CDR2 is SYDVKM. Trimming stripped 3 bases from V and 3 bases from J, with 9 bases between. The CDR3 runs to 14 residues. The CDR3 DNA reads TGTGCCAGCAGTTTTACCGGGGTCAATCAGCCCCAGCATTTT. This codes for CASSFTGVNQPQHF.

The sample holds one count of this clone. CDR3 in DNA: TGTGCCAGCAGCTTAAGGACAGGGAGCTCCTACAATGAGCAGTTCTTC. It specifies CASSLRTGSSYNEQFF. The chain recombines TRBV13 with TRBJ2-1; 8 nucleotides match TRBD1. CDR3 size: 16 residues. Germline CDR1 reads PRHDT; CDR2 reads FYEKMQ (reference sequence). V gave up 2 bases and J gave up 0 bases; unmatched junction bases: 3.

The CDR3 spells CASSTRDSQSNEQFF. The CDR3 region has the DNA TGTGCCAGCAGCACGCGGGACTCACAATCCAATGAGCAGTTCTTC. The chain employs TRBV7-6 and TRBJ2-1; a possible D gene is TRBD2 (6 bases). Trimming cost V 5 bases and J 6 bases, with 17 bases left between them. This CDR3 is built from 15 residues. Per the germline V gene, CDR1 is SGHVS and CDR2 is FNYEAQ.

The chain couples TRBV10-1 to TRBJ2-7, with 8 bases aligning to TRBD1. The CDR3 covers 14 residues. CDR1 is WNHNN and CDR2 is SYGVQD in the germline V gene (reference sequence). Unmatched junction bases numbered 2, after V lost 3 bases and J lost 1 base. CDR3 loop: CASSETGGSYEQYF. The CDR3, as DNA: TGCGCCAGCAGTGAAACAGGGGGATCCTACGAGCAGTACTTC.

In this sample, this clone turned up once. This rearrangement joins TRBV11-2 to TRBJ1-4; D is possibly TRBD1 (5 bases). The CDR3 has 17 residues. Germline V gene sequence: CDR1 SGHAT, CDR2 FQNNGV. Deletions cut 1 base from V and 1 base from J, with 13 bases between. The CDR3 sequence: CASSLVVRGGTNEKLFF. Written as DNA, the CDR3 is TGTGCCAGCAGCTTAGTTGTGCGCGGGGGAACTAATGAAAAACTGTTTTTT.

The rearrangement joins TRBV6-5 to TRBJ1-5, with D unresolved. Germline values: CDR1 MNHEY, CDR2 SVGAGI. V lost 4 bases and J lost 7, with 20 bases in between. This CDR3 comprises 16 residues. This chain's CDR3 is CASSSTFGFGGQPQHF. In DNA, the CDR3 is TGTGCCAGCAGTTCTACCTTCGGGTTTGGAGGACAGCCCCAGCATTTT.

V is TRBV6-6 and J is TRBJ2-7; D call uncertain. The germline V gene has CDR1 MNHNY and CDR2 SVGAGI (reference sequence). This CDR3 is 15 amino acids long. Trimming shortened V by 4 bases and J by 4 bases, and 17 bases separated the two germline ends. Here the CDR3 reads CASSSLDQPAYEQYF. The CDR3, as DNA: TGTGCCAGCAGTTCCCTGGATCAGCCTGCGTACGAGCAGTACTTC.

The chain is built from TRBV6-4 and TRBJ1-3, with TRBD1 matching over 7 bases. The CDR3 length is 15 residues. Germline values: CDR1 MRHNA, CDR2 SNTAGT. V shed 10 bases and J 0 bases; nucleotides not matched to a gene: 9. This CDR3 reads CAKEGRGASGNTIYF. The CDR3 DNA is TGTGCCAAGGAAGGCAGGGGGGCCTCTGGAAACACCATATATTTT.

The chain carries TRBV4-1 and TRBJ2-7, with a weak D call TRBD1 (6 bases). With 5 bases removed from V and 6 bases from J, the gap between germline ends came to 23 bases. In germline, CDR1 is MGHRA, CDR2 YSYEKL. The CDR3 has 16 amino acids. The CDR3 coding sequence is TGCGCCAGCAGCTCTTTCGGCACAGGGCTGCTTCTCGAGCAGTACTTC. Translation gives CASSSFGTGLLLEQYF.